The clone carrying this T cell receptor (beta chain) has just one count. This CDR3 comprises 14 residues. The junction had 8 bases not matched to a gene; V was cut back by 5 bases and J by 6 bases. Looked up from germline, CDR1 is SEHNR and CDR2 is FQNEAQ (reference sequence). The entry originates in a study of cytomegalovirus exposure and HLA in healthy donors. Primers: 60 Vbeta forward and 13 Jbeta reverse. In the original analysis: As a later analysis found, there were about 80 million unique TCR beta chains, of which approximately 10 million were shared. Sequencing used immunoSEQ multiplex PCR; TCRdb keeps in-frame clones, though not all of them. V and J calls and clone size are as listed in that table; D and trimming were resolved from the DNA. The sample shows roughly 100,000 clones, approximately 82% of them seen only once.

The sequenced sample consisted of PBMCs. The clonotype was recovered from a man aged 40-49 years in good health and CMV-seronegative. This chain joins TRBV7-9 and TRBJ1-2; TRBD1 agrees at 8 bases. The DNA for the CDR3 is TGTGCCAGCAGCCAGAGACAGGGGATTGATGGCTACACCTTC. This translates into CASSQRQGIDGYTF.